This TCR beta chain was captured in a study of blood T cell repertoires in COVID-19. TCRdb keeps only in-frame clones here, not all; method: immunoSEQ multiplex PCR. The sample contains over 85,000 clones, about 85% of which appear only once. Trimming took 0 bases from V and 1 from J, leaving 9 bases between them. The CDR3 is 15 amino acids. Germline loops: CDR1 SNHLY, CDR2 FYNNEI. The rearrangement uses TRBV2 and TRBJ1-1, with D possibly matching TRBD1 (6 bases). This sequence originates from a woman aged 45-59 years with COVID-19, enrolled during active disease. The sample taken for sequencing was peripheral blood. CDR3 sequence reads: CASSEAGHKNTEAFF. The CDR3 DNA sequence: TGTGCCAGCAGTGAAGCGGGACACAAGAACACTGAAGCTTTCTTT.